Listed here are 29 T cell receptor beta chains from one sample, sequenced in a study of T-cell memory formation after mild COVID-19. Each CDR3 protein gets one entry after TCRdb re-called the 5' RACE reads with MiXCR. The sample contains under 250,000 distinct CDR3 sequences, 7.5% to 10% of which appear only once. Input material: PBMCs or a T cell subset sorted from them (not recorded which). These receptor sequences come from a man between 18 and 29 years old who had mild COVID-19 (a few samples of this study predate the infection). Cell type and time point are not known.

This clonotype was counted only a few times. DNA of the CDR3: TGTGCCAGCAGCCAAGCCCGGGACTGGCAGTTCTTC. Protein: CASSQARDWQFF. This chain joins TRBV4-2 and TRBJ2-1; TRBD2 is a possible D gene (6 bases). V was shortened by 1 base and J by 12 bases, with 10 bases between the two germline ends. The CDR3 length is 12 residues. Germline V gene sequence: CDR1 LGHNA, CDR2 YNFKEQ.

The rearrangement uses TRBV7-2 and TRBJ1-2; D possibly corresponds to TRBD1 (6 bases). Germline assignment: CDR1 SGHTA and CDR2 FQGNSA. V shed 1 base and J shed 2 bases, with 14 bases lying between them. This CDR3 has 16 amino acids. The CDR3 region is CASSLGGGAGNYGYTF. In DNA, the CDR3 is TGTGCCAGCAGCTTAGGAGGGGGGGCAGGGAACTATGGCTACACCTTC.

V and J are TRBV7-2 and TRBJ2-5, with 10 bases identical to TRBD1. This CDR3 contains 15 residues. The germline V gene encodes CDR1 SGHTA and CDR2 FQGNSA. V gave up 5 bases and J gave up 5 bases; unmatched junction bases: 8. The chain's CDR3 is CASSPSGQGWETQYF. CDR3 nucleotides: TGTGCCAGCAGCCCCTCGGGACAGGGGTGGGAGACCCAGTACTTC. Supplemented by reference TRBV7-2 and TRBJ2-5, the full variable domain reads GAGVSQSPSNKVTEKGKDVELRCDPISGHTALYWYRQSLGQGLEFLIYFQGNSAPDKSGLPSDRFSAERTGGSVSTLTIQRTQQEDSAVYLCASSPSGQGWETQYFGPGTRLLVL.

V gene TRBV30 combines with J gene TRBJ1-2; D uncertain. V shed 4 bases and J shed 2 bases, with 11 bases lying between them. The CDR3 length is 13 residues. Per germline, CDR1 GTSNPN and CDR2 SVGIG (reference sequence). The CDR3 coding sequence is TGTGCCTGGAAGAGGCCCGGGAACTATGGCTACACCTTC. Protein product: CAWKRPGNYGYTF.

This clonotype was seen a few times. The chain combines TRBV3-1 with TRBJ1-4, with D perhaps matching TRBD1 (6 bases). The CDR3 is made up of 18 amino acids. Germline CDR1 and CDR2: LGHDT and YNNKEL (reference sequence). V was cut by 0 bases and J by 0 bases, with 14 bases left in between. The CDR3 loop is CASSQDRGFESTNEKLFF. CDR3 coding DNA: TGTGCCAGCAGCCAAGACAGGGGTTTTGAATCAACTAATGAAAAACTGTTTTTT.

In its sample, this clonotype was seen many times. The chain combines TRBV20-1 with TRBJ2-5; the match to TRBD1 covers 7 bases. This CDR3 is 15 amino acids long. Germline CDR1 is DFQATT and CDR2 is SNEGSKA (reference sequence). Trimming at V came to 6 bases and at J to 5 bases, leaving 15 bases not matched to a gene. The CDR3 DNA sequence: TGCAGTGCCCCGGCGGTAGGGGGCCAGGGGGAGACCCAGTACTTC. Protein product: CSAPAVGGQGETQYF.

A few counts support this clonotype. V and J are TRBV7-6 and TRBJ2-3; D remains ambiguous. CDR3 length equals 13 residues. Germline V gene data show CDR1 as SGHVS and CDR2 as FNYEAQ. The V and J ends lost 4 bases and 6 bases respectively, with 11 bases between them. The CDR3 sequence: CASSYRVGDTQYF. CDR3 DNA sequence: TGTGCCAGCAGCTACCGGGTCGGTGATACGCAGTATTTT. The complete variable domain, with remaining parts taken from reference TRBV7-6 and TRBJ2-3, reads GAGVSQSPRYKVTKRGQDVALRCDPISGHVSLYWYRQALGQGPEFLTYFNYEAQQDKSGLPNDRFSAERPEGSISTLTIQRTEQRDSAMYRCASSYRVGDTQYFGPGTRLTVL.

This chain joins TRBV18 and TRBJ1-1, with D hard to call. Germline assignment: CDR1 KGHSH and CDR2 LQKENI. Trimming shortened V by 6 bases and J by 4 bases, and 15 bases separated the two germline ends. CDR3 size: 14 residues. The CDR3 DNA sequence: TGTGCCAGCTCCCTAGTTCCCCCGGCCACTGAAGCTTTCTTT. This translates into CASSLVPPATEAFF.

This clonotype was seen a handful of times. This chain connects TRBV6-6 to TRBJ1-4, with 8 bases aligning to TRBD1. In germline, CDR1 is MNHNY, CDR2 SVGAGI (reference sequence). Losses at the gene ends were 2 bases for V and 4 bases for J; bases not matched to a gene: 3. The CDR3 runs 15 residues. This CDR3 reads CASSYPGQVNEKLFF. In DNA form, the CDR3 reads TGTGCCAGCAGTTACCCGGGACAGGTTAATGAAAAACTGTTTTTT.

This clonotype has ten or more counts. This chain connects TRBV29-1 to TRBJ2-1; D remains unclear. This CDR3 is built from 14 residues. V lost 5 bases to trimming and J lost 0 bases, with 11 bases between them. Germline V CDR1 and CDR2: SQVTM, ANQGSEA. CDR3 in amino acids: CSVTTPVSYNEQFF. The CDR3 DNA reads TGCAGCGTTACCACTCCTGTCTCCTACAATGAGCAGTTCTTC.

This clonotype came up a few times. This rearrangement joins TRBV4-3 to TRBJ1-1; TRBD1 might be the D (6 bases). Germline lookup yields CDR1 LGHNA and CDR2 YSLEER. Trimming removed 6 bases from V and 1 base from J, with 9 bases in between. The CDR3 totals 13 residues. CDR3 nucleotide sequence: TGCGCCAGCAGGTCACAGGGGAACACTGAAGCTTTCTTT. Amino acid sequence: CASRSQGNTEAFF.

The chain has TRBV18 and TRBJ1-5; 7 bases fit TRBD1. This CDR3 contains 14 residues. The germline CDR1 and CDR2 sequences are KGHSH and LQKENI. J gave up 7 bases and V 0 bases, and 3 bases lay outside the gene matches. CDR3 sequence: CASSPPPGGQPQHF. The CDR3 coding sequence is TGTGCCAGCTCACCACCGCCAGGGGGGCAGCCCCAGCATTTT.

This clonotype was detected ten times or more. This chain connects TRBV19 to TRBJ1-5; 8 positions match TRBD1. Germline loops: CDR1 LNHDA, CDR2 SQIVND (reference sequence). V lost 5 bases, J lost 4 bases, and 4 bases stayed unmatched. CDR3 length: 14 amino acids. The DNA of the CDR3 is TGTGCCAGTAGTCGGGACAGGTTTAATCAGCCCCAGCATTTT. Its protein is CASSRDRFNQPQHF.

This clonotype was seen more than once but under ten times. The chain links TRBV5-1 to TRBJ1-4, with a tentative D call TRBD1 (5 bases). CDR3 length equals 14 residues. CDR1 is SGHRS and CDR2 is YFSETQ in the germline V gene. Trimming took 1 base from V and 8 from J, leaving 12 bases between them. The CDR3 DNA reads as TGCGCCAGCAGCTTGACGGGGGTTGAGGAAAAACTGTTTTTT. Translation gives CASSLTGVEEKLFF.

J is TRBJ2-6 and V is TRBV10-3, with 9 nucleotides matching TRBD1. CDR1 is ENHRY and CDR2 is SYGVKD in the germline V gene. With V trimmed by 6 bases and J by 3 bases, 6 bases remained unmatched. This CDR3 spans 16 amino acids. This CDR3 is CAISINRGHGANVLTF. The CDR3, as DNA: TGTGCCATCAGCATCAACAGGGGGCATGGGGCCAACGTCCTGACTTTC.

This chain joins TRBV18 and TRBJ2-3; 14 bases align to TRBD2. This CDR3 has 18 amino acids. The J segment lost 6 bases and the V segment lost 4 bases, leaving 12 bases of the junction unmatched. Germline V lookup: CDR1 KGHSH, CDR2 LQKENI. The CDR3 loop reads CASSRTGRLAGGLDTQYF. In DNA form, the CDR3 reads TGTGCCAGCTCACGCACCGGACGACTAGCGGGGGGGCTTGATACGCAGTATTTT.

This clonotype was seen more than once but under ten times. The gene calls are TRBV6-2 or TRBV6-3 and TRBJ2-3; D is ambiguous. Trimming took off 6 bases at V and 4 bases at J, with 8 bases between the two ends. The CDR3 covers 12 residues. Germline loops: CDR1 MNHEY, CDR2 SVGEGT. The CDR3: CASSKEADTQYF. In DNA, the CDR3 is TGTGCCAGCAGCAAAGAAGCAGATACGCAGTATTTT.

This chain joins TRBV12-3 or TRBV12-4 and TRBJ2-3, with TRBD2 as a possible D gene (5 bases). This CDR3 spans 13 amino acids. Trimming removed 8 bases at V and 3 bases at J, with 12 bases between. CDR3 nucleotides: TGTGCCAGCCGATTCGAGGGAACAGATACGCAGTATTTT. Protein: CASRFEGTDTQYF.

The chain carries TRBV6-5 and TRBJ1-5; 7 nucleotides match TRBD1. Germline V gives CDR1 MNHEY, CDR2 SVGAGI. After removal of 4 bases from V and 5 bases from J, the junction contained 5 bases not matched to a gene. The CDR3 is made up of 14 amino acids. CDR3 DNA: TGTGCCAGCAGTTTCGCAGGGGGAGATCAGCCCCAGCATTTT. This translates into CASSFAGGDQPQHF.

The sample holds a few counts of this clonotype. The V and J genes are TRBV20-1 and TRBJ1-1; tentatively, D is TRBD1 (6 bases). Germline CDR1 DFQATT, CDR2 SNEGSKA (reference sequence). This CDR3 is built from 13 residues. V was pared by 3 bases and J by 0 bases, with 8 bases between. For the CDR3, the DNA is TGCAGTGCTAGCCGGGACATGAACACTGAAGCTTTCTTT. As protein: CSASRDMNTEAFF.

Only a few counts were recorded for this clonotype. The V gene is TRBV29-1, the J gene TRBJ1-4; 7 bases fit TRBD1. The germline gives CDR1 SQVTM, CDR2 ANQGSEA. The CDR3 spans 14 residues. With 5 bases clipped from V and 8 bases from J, the junction kept 11 bases outside the gene matches. CDR3: CSVQNRGFGEKLFF. In DNA form, the CDR3 reads TGCAGCGTTCAAAACAGGGGTTTTGGGGAAAAACTGTTTTTT.

There are many counts of this clonotype. The chain is built from TRBV20-1 and TRBJ2-7, with D hard to call. This CDR3 has 11 amino acids. Trimming took off 6 bases at V and 2 bases at J, with 8 bases between the two ends. Germline V gives CDR1 DFQATT, CDR2 SNEGSKA (reference sequence). The CDR3 region is CSAENAYEQYF. The DNA for the CDR3 is TGCAGTGCCGAGAACGCCTACGAGCAGTACTTC.

This clonotype showed up many times. The chain recombines TRBV5-1 with TRBJ1-1, with 8 bases lining up with TRBD1. Trimming took 2 bases from V and 4 from J; bases not matched to a gene: 7. From germline, CDR1 is SGHRS and CDR2 YFSETQ. This CDR3 region has 15 residues. In DNA, the CDR3 is TGCGCCAGCAGCTTTTTGACAGGGGAGGGCACTGAAGCTTTCTTT. Its protein is CASSFLTGEGTEAFF. The full variable domain, its missing parts supplied by reference TRBV5-1 and TRBJ1-1, is KAGVTQTPRYLIKTRGQQVTLSCSPISGHRSVSWYQQTPGQGLQFLFEYFSETQRNKGNFPGRFSGRQFSNSRSEMNVSTLELGDSALYLCASSFLTGEGTEAFFGQGTRLTVV.

Ten or more counts support this clonotype. V usage is TRBV9 and J usage is TRBJ2-3, with D possibly being TRBD2 (5 bases). CDR3 length: 17 residues. V shed 0 bases and J shed 8 bases, with 22 bases lying between them. Germline CDR1 and CDR2: SGDLS and YYNGEE. CDR3 loop: CASSVDPGDKLYGTQYF. The CDR3 bases are TGTGCCAGCAGCGTAGATCCCGGGGATAAACTTTATGGTACGCAGTATTTT.

The chain links TRBV20-1 to TRBJ2-7, with 9 bases identical to TRBD1. The CDR3 has 14 residues. Germline-derived CDR1 and CDR2 are DFQATT and SNEGSKA (reference sequence). V lost 1 base and J lost 5; bases outside the gene matches: 6. The CDR3 DNA reads TGCAGTGCTAGAGCCGGGACAGGGAGTCACGAGCAGTACGTC. Translating gives CSARAGTGSHEQYV.

The rearrangement joins TRBV10-3 to TRBJ2-1; D ambiguous. Between the trimmed V and J ends, which lost 10 bases and 0 bases, there was a span of 13 bases. The CDR3 has 14 residues. CDR1 and CDR2 (germline): ENHRY, SYGVKD. The CDR3 is CATLKDISYNEQFF. As DNA, the CDR3 is TGTGCCACCCTAAAAGATATCTCCTACAATGAGCAGTTCTTC.

Comments on this clonotype: Mismatch with germline at one junction end may stem from a read error. V usage is TRBV4-2 and J usage is TRBJ1-2, with a weak D call TRBD1 (6 bases). The CDR3 spans 15 residues. Per germline, CDR1 LGHNA and CDR2 YNFKEQ. CDR3 coding DNA: TGTGCCAGCAGCCAAGGGACAGTTAGGAACTATGGATACACCTTC. This gives the protein CASSQGTVRNYGYTF.

This clonotype appeared a few times. The V gene is TRBV7-6, the J gene TRBJ2-5; TRBD2 is a possible D gene (5 bases). The CDR3 runs to 17 residues. Trimming removed 3 bases at V and 2 bases at J, with 19 bases between. CDR1 and CDR2 from the germline V gene are SGHVS and FNYEAQ. The CDR3 is CASSFPEGYERQETQYF. Here the CDR3 DNA reads TGTGCCAGCAGCTTCCCGGAAGGGTACGAGCGGCAAGAGACCCAGTACTTC.

In this sample, this clonotype turned up many times. The chain is built from TRBV27 and TRBJ2-3, with D unresolved. V was pared by 4 bases and J by 2 bases, with 10 bases between. CDR1 MNHEY and CDR2 SMNVEV come from the germline V gene (reference sequence). This CDR3 is built from 14 residues. The CDR3 sequence: CASSSAYNTDTQYF. The CDR3 bases are TGTGCCAGCAGTTCGGCTTACAACACAGATACGCAGTATTTT.